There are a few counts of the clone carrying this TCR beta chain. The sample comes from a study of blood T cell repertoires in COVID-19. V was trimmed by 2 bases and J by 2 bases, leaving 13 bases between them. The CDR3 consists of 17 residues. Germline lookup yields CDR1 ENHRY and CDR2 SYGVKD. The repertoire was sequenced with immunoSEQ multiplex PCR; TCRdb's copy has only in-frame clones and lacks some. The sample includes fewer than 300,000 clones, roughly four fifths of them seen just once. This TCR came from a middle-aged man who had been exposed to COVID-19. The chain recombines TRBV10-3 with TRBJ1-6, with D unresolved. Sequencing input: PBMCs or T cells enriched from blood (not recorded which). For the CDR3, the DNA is TGTGCCATCAGTGAGGGGAGATGGACGACCTATAATTCACCCCTCCACTTT. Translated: CAISEGRWTTYNSPLHF.